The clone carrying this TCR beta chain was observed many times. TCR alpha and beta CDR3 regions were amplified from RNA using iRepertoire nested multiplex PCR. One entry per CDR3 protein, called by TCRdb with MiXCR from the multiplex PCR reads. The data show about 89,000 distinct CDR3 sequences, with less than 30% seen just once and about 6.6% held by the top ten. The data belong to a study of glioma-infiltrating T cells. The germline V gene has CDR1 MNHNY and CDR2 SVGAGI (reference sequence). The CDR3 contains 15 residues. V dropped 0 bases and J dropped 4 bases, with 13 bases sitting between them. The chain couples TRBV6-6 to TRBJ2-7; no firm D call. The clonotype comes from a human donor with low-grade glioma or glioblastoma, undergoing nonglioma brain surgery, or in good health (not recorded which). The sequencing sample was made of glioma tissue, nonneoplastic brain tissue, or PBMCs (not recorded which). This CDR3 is CASSYSSSQIYEQYF. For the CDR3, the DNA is TGTGCCAGCAGTTACTCGAGCAGCCAGATATACGAGCAGTACTTC.